This is a list of T cell receptor beta chains from one sample in a study of blood T cell repertoires in COVID-19. Assay: immunoSEQ multiplex PCR; the TCRdb copy retains only in-frame clones and omits some. The table shows 300,000 to 450,000 clones, with around 85% occurring only once. Sequenced input: peripheral blood. These receptors all come from a woman under 30 with acute or convalescent COVID-19. Each CDR3 is given with its conserved first and last residue. D genes are given only for firm matches. The size of a clone is reported for some rows only, either as once, few or many, or as a class for expanded clones.

V: TRBV18; D: TRBD1; size: -; J: TRBJ1-5; DNA: TGTGCCAGCTCTAGACAGGGGGGCGATCAGCCCCAGCATTTT; CDR3: CASSRQGGDQPQHF
V: TRBV3-1/TRBV3-2; D: TRBD1; size: -; J: TRBJ1-6; DNA: TGTGCCAGCAGCCCACAAGGTCACTGGGACAGGGTTTCACCCCTCCACTTT; CDR3: CASSPQGHWDRVSPLHF
V: TRBV30; D: TRBD1; size: -; J: TRBJ1-6; DNA: TGTGCCTGGAGTGTAATGGGGACAGGGAATAATTCACCCCTCCACTTT; CDR3: CAWSVMGTGNNSPLHF
V: TRBV5-3; D: TRBD2; size: -; J: TRBJ2-7; DNA: TGTGCCAGAAGCCTGGGACTAGCGGGAAGGAAGTACGAGCAGTACTTC; CDR3: CARSLGLAGRKYEQYF
V: TRBV5-6; D: TRBD1; size: once; J: TRBJ2-5; DNA: TGTGCCAGCAGCTTACCCGGGACAGGGGGGGAGACCCAGTACTTC; CDR3: CASSLPGTGGETQYF
V: TRBV7-4; D: TRBD1; size: -; J: TRBJ1-2; DNA: TGTGCCAGCAGCTTACTTCAATTCGGCACAGGGGATGGGAACTATGGCTACACCTTC; CDR3: CASSLLQFGTGDGNYGYTF
V: TRBV18; D: -; size: -; J: TRBJ1-3; DNA: TGTGCCAGCTCACCACCGACAGACTTTGGAAACACCATATATTTT; CDR3: CASSPPTDFGNTIYF
V: TRBV9; D: -; size: -; J: TRBJ2-7; DNA: TGTGCCAGCAGCCTACAAGGGCAGGGCTCCGAGCAGTACTTC; CDR3: CASSLQGQGSEQYF
V: TRBV7-2; D: TRBD2; size: -; J: TRBJ2-1; DNA: TGTGCCAGCAGCAGGGCGGGAGGCCTCTACAATGAGCAGTTCTTC; CDR3: CASSRAGGLYNEQFF
V: TRBV27; D: -; size: -; J: TRBJ1-5; DNA: TGTGCCAGCAGTCAACAGGGCGTTGATCAGCCCCAGCATTTT; CDR3: CASSQQGVDQPQHF
V: TRBV5-1; D: -; size: -; J: TRBJ2-7; DNA: TGCGCCAGCAGCCCTCCGACTAGTCTGGGGGAAGAGCAGTACTTC; CDR3: CASSPPTSLGEEQYF
V: TRBV2; D: -; size: -; J: TRBJ2-5; DNA: TGTGCCAGCAGTTCAACGGGGGAGGAGACCCAGTACTTC; CDR3: CASSSTGEETQYF
V: TRBV12-3/TRBV12-4; D: TRBD1; size: -; J: TRBJ2-7; DNA: TGTGCCAGCACCGTGGGACAGAGCTACGAGCAGTACTTC; CDR3: CASTVGQSYEQYF
V: TRBV15; D: TRBD1; size: -; J: TRBJ1-1; DNA: TGTGCCACCAGCAGATCGGGACAGGGGGAGGTTAAAGCTTTCTTT; CDR3: CATSRSGQGEVKAFF
V: TRBV7-2; D: TRBD1; size: -; J: TRBJ1-2; DNA: TGTGCCAGCAGCTTAGCGTTTGGACAGGGCGCTAACTATGGCTACACCTTC; CDR3: CASSLAFGQGANYGYTF
V: TRBV10-1; D: -; size: -; J: TRBJ2-7; DNA: TGCGCCAGCAGTGAGTCGATGGGGGGACCTTACGAGCAGTACTTC; CDR3: CASSESMGGPYEQYF
V: TRBV9; D: -; size: -; J: TRBJ1-1; DNA: TGTGCCAGCAGCGCCTGGGGGGAGTGGAACACTGAAGCTTTCTTT; CDR3: CASSAWGEWNTEAFF
V: TRBV13; D: -; size: once; J: TRBJ2-1; DNA: TGTGCCAGCAGCCCCGGGAGCAATGAGCAGTTCTTC; CDR3: CASSPGSNEQFF
V: TRBV28; D: TRBD1; size: -; J: TRBJ2-7; DNA: TGTGCCAGCAGTCCGACAGGGAGCTCCTACGAGCAGTACTTC; CDR3: CASSPTGSSYEQYF
V: TRBV25-1; D: TRBD1; size: -; J: TRBJ1-1; DNA: TGTGCCAGCACCGGGGACAGGGTAAGGACTGAAGCTTTCTTT; CDR3: CASTGDRVRTEAFF
V: TRBV6-1; D: -; size: -; J: TRBJ1-1; DNA: TGTGCCAGCAGTCTACAGGGTTCTGAAGCTTTCTTT; CDR3: CASSLQGSEAFF
V: TRBV7-7; D: -; size: -; J: TRBJ2-1; DNA: TGTGCCAGCAGCGCCGGCAGGGTGGTCGTTAATGAGCAGTTCTTC; CDR3: CASSAGRVVVNEQFF
V: TRBV19; D: TRBD1; size: few; J: TRBJ1-6; DNA: TGTGCCAGTAGTCCTGGGACAGCTAATTCACCCCTCCACTTT; CDR3: CASSPGTANSPLHF
V: TRBV30; D: -; size: -; J: TRBJ1-1; DNA: TGTGCCTGGAGTGTCAGGAACACTGAAGCTTTCTTT; CDR3: CAWSVRNTEAFF
V: TRBV27; D: -; size: -; J: TRBJ1-4; DNA: TGTGCCAGCAGTTCCCTGGGGGGGGCTAATGAAAAACTGTTTTTT; CDR3: CASSSLGGANEKLFF
V: TRBV7-9; D: TRBD1; size: -; J: TRBJ1-4; DNA: TGTGCCAGCACGACAGGGTTAGAAAAACTGTTTTTT; CDR3: CASTTGLEKLFF
V: TRBV6-5; D: -; size: -; J: TRBJ2-7; DNA: TGTGCCAGCAGTTACCGCGGGCCCTACGAGCAGTACTTC; CDR3: CASSYRGPYEQYF
V: TRBV27; D: TRBD2; size: -; J: TRBJ2-3; DNA: TGTGCCAGCAGAATCCTCCGGGGGGGCACAGATACGCAGTATTTT; CDR3: CASRILRGGTDTQYF
V: TRBV4-2; D: -; size: -; J: TRBJ1-1; DNA: TGTGCCAGCAGCGTCATAGGGACAGAAGCTTTCTTT; CDR3: CASSVIGTEAFF
V: TRBV23-1; D: TRBD1; size: -; J: TRBJ1-5; DNA: TGCGCCAGTAAGGGACAGGGTGATCAGCCCCAGCATTTT; CDR3: CASKGQGDQPQHF
V: TRBV18; D: -; size: -; J: TRBJ2-1; DNA: TGTGCCAGCTCACCACCCCGACTCGGCAATGAGCAGTTCTTC; CDR3: CASSPPRLGNEQFF
V: TRBV6-5; D: TRBD1; size: -; J: TRBJ1-2; DNA: TGTGCCAGCAGTCCCCCCGGGACAGCTCATGGCTACACCTTC; CDR3: CASSPPGTAHGYTF
V: TRBV19; D: -; size: -; J: TRBJ2-1; DNA: TGTGCCAGCGAAGGGGACTGGAGTGAGCAGTTCTTC; CDR3: CASEGDWSEQFF
V: TRBV18; D: TRBD1; size: -; J: TRBJ1-6; DNA: TGTGCCAGCTCACCCCGGGGACAGGGTTTGGATTCACCCCTCCACTTT; CDR3: CASSPRGQGLDSPLHF
V: TRBV6-5; D: TRBD2; size: -; J: TRBJ2-2; DNA: TGTGCCAGCAGTTACGAGCGGGGGATCACCGGGGAGCTGTTTTTT; CDR3: CASSYERGITGELFF
V: TRBV4-1; D: TRBD1; size: few; J: TRBJ2-2; DNA: TGCGCCAGCAGCCGGGGACAGGTTACCGGGGAGCTGTTTTTT; CDR3: CASSRGQVTGELFF
V: TRBV21-1; D: -; size: -; J: TRBJ2-7; DNA: TGTGCCAGCAGCAAAGATTGGAGGGGGCTAAACGAGCAGTACTTC; CDR3: CASSKDWRGLNEQYF
V: TRBV30; D: -; size: -; J: TRBJ1-1; DNA: TGTGGGCAGGGGCCCTTGAACACTGAAGCTTTCTTT; CDR3: CGQGPLNTEAFF
V: TRBV28; D: -; size: -; J: TRBJ1-4; DNA: TGTGCCAGCAGTTTGGGTGCGGTTAGGGAAAAACTGTTTTTT; CDR3: CASSLGAVREKLFF
V: TRBV5-1; D: TRBD2; size: -; J: TRBJ2-3; DNA: TGCGCCAGCAGCTTGGCCTTGAGCGGGACCTCCACAGATACGCAGTATTTT; CDR3: CASSLALSGTSTDTQYF
V: TRBV5-6; D: TRBD1; size: -; J: TRBJ2-7; DNA: TGTGCCAGCAGCATCACGGGACAGGGGGCCGACGAGCAGTACTTC; CDR3: CASSITGQGADEQYF
V: TRBV20-1; D: TRBD1; size: once; J: TRBJ1-2; DNA: TGCAGTGCTAACAGGGGAATCGGCTACACCTTC; CDR3: CSANRGIGYTF
V: TRBV27; D: TRBD1; size: -; J: TRBJ2-7; DNA: TGTGCCAGCAGTTACTCAGGGGACAGGGGCTCCTACGAGCAGTACTTC; CDR3: CASSYSGDRGSYEQYF
V: TRBV9; D: TRBD2; size: few; J: TRBJ2-7; DNA: TGTGCCAGCAGCGCCTTTCTCCCGGGACTAGCGGGCCTAGAGGAGGGCGAGCAGTACTTC; CDR3: CASSAFLPGLAGLEEGEQYF
V: TRBV5-1; D: TRBD2; size: -; J: TRBJ2-5; DNA: TGCGCCAGCAGTTTGGGACCGACTAGCGGGGGACCAAGGGCCCAGTACTTC; CDR3: CASSLGPTSGGPRAQYF
V: TRBV5-1; D: -; size: -; J: TRBJ1-2; DNA: TGCGCCAGCAGCTTGGATCAGGCCCTCCGAGGGGGCTACACCTTC; CDR3: CASSLDQALRGGYTF
V: TRBV9; D: TRBD2; size: few; J: TRBJ2-3; DNA: TGTGCCAGCAGCGCCCCGGGACTAGCGGGCGTAGATACGCAGTATTTT; CDR3: CASSAPGLAGVDTQYF
V: TRBV29-1; D: TRBD2; size: -; J: TRBJ2-1; DNA: TGCAGCGTTGAATTTTTGGGGTCCATGAGCGGGGAATACAATGAGCAGTTCTTC; CDR3: CSVEFLGSMSGEYNEQFF
V: TRBV6-5; D: -; size: -; J: TRBJ1-1; DNA: TGTGCCAGCAGCGTCCGTCAGGGGAACACTGAAGCTTTCTTT; CDR3: CASSVRQGNTEAFF
V: TRBV10-2; D: TRBD2; size: -; J: TRBJ2-1; DNA: TGCGCCAGCAACCCGGGGGGGCCAGGTGAGCAGTTCTTC; CDR3: CASNPGGPGEQFF
V: TRBV5-3; D: -; size: once; J: TRBJ1-2; DNA: TGTGCCAGAAGCTTGCTTATCAACTATGGCTACACCTTC; CDR3: CARSLLINYGYTF
V: TRBV7-3; D: -; size: -; J: TRBJ1-3; DNA: TGTGCCAGCTTAGACAGTGGAAACACCATATATTTT; CDR3: CASLDSGNTIYF
V: TRBV5-3; D: TRBD1; size: -; J: TRBJ2-1; DNA: TGTGCCAGAAGCTTGGTCAGTGACAGGGCAAACAATGAGCAGTTCTTC; CDR3: CARSLVSDRANNEQFF
V: TRBV4-1; D: TRBD2; size: -; J: TRBJ2-3; DNA: TGCGCCAGCAGCCAACGGGATAGCGGGGGGGGGACCACAGATACGCAGTATTTT; CDR3: CASSQRDSGGGTTDTQYF
V: TRBV15; D: -; size: few; J: TRBJ2-7; DNA: TGTGCCACCAGCAGCTACTTTCGGCGGGCTAGCTCCTACGAGCAGTACTTC; CDR3: CATSSYFRRASSYEQYF
V: TRBV7-8; D: TRBD1; size: -; J: TRBJ2-3; DNA: TGTGCCAGCAGCTTCGGACAGGGGGAGCTTGGTACGCAGTATTTT; CDR3: CASSFGQGELGTQYF
V: TRBV9; D: -; size: -; J: TRBJ1-6; DNA: TGTGCCAGCAGCGTAGACGCGTTGGCAGGCCGGGGTAATTCACCCCTCCACTTT; CDR3: CASSVDALAGRGNSPLHF
V: TRBV28; D: -; size: -; J: TRBJ1-2; DNA: TGTGCCAGCAGAGGGGTGGATGTCGCGAGCTATGGCTACACCTTC; CDR3: CASRGVDVASYGYTF
V: TRBV24-1; D: -; size: -; J: TRBJ2-3; DNA: TGTGCCACCACAGGGACAGATACGCAGTATTTT; CDR3: CATTGTDTQYF
V: TRBV25-1; D: -; size: -; J: TRBJ1-4; DNA: TGTGCCAGCAGTGACCAACTGGCAACTAATGAAAAACTGTTTTTT; CDR3: CASSDQLATNEKLFF